These 22 T cell receptor beta chains came from one sample sequenced in a study of shared clonotypes between healthy human individuals. Sequenced by immunoSEQ multiplex PCR; TCRdb stores in-frame clones only, minus some. Among approximately 2,000,000 clones listed, around 90% were seen once. Sequencing input: naive CD4+ T cells from PBMCs. Sample subset: CD45RA+ positively selected. The source of these receptors is a man aged 18 to 29 in good health. Some clones in this sample may be carry-over from other donors' samples.

As to this clone: The sample contains more than one DNA sequence encoding this CDR3. The chain recombines TRBV5-1 with TRBJ2-7, with 7 bases aligning to TRBD1. J gave up 2 bases and V 3 bases, and 5 bases lay outside the gene matches. Germline values: CDR1 SGHRS, CDR2 YFSETQ. CDR3 length equals 14 residues. The CDR3 DNA sequence: TGCGCCAGCAGCTCCCGACAGGGAGCCTACGAGCAGTACTTC. As protein: CASSSRQGAYEQYF.

This chain connects TRBV6-5 to TRBJ2-1, with 9 bases lining up with TRBD1. The length of the CDR3 is 14 residues. Trimming at V came to 5 bases and at J to 2 bases, leaving 1 base not matched to a gene. Per the germline V gene, CDR1 is MNHEY and CDR2 is SVGAGI. CDR3 sequence reads: CASSGQGTYNEQFF. CDR3 DNA sequence: TGTGCCAGCAGTGGACAGGGGACCTACAATGAGCAGTTCTTC.

The V gene is TRBV25-1, the J gene TRBJ2-3; D tentatively fits TRBD1 or TRBD2 (5 bases each). The germline V and J ends were trimmed by 4 bases and 2 bases, with 13 bases remaining between them. This CDR3 spans 15 amino acids. Per germline, CDR1 MGHDK and CDR2 SYGVNS. The CDR3: CASSAGTLFTDTQYF. The CDR3 coding sequence is TGTGCCAGCAGTGCCGGGACCTTATTCACAGATACGCAGTATTTT.

The chain has TRBV6-5 and TRBJ1-1, with unresolved D. V lost 0 bases to trimming and J lost 0 bases, with 5 bases between them. The CDR3 extends over 14 amino acids. The germline V gene has CDR1 MNHEY and CDR2 SVGAGI. The CDR3 spells CASSYSKVNTEAFF. CDR3 bases: TGTGCCAGCAGTTACTCGAAGGTGAACACTGAAGCTTTCTTT.

This clone appeared a single time. V is TRBV10-1 and J is TRBJ2-2; D remains ambiguous. Trimming took 0 bases from V and 5 from J, leaving 10 bases between them. Germline V gene lookup returns CDR1 WNHNN and CDR2 SYGVQD (reference sequence). This CDR3 is built from 15 residues. In nucleotides, the CDR3 is TGCGCCAGCAGTGAGTCCGCCAAGGGTACCGGGGAGCTGTTTTTT. It is translated as CASSESAKGTGELFF.

V is TRBV7-9 and J is TRBJ2-3; no clear D. CDR3 length: 15 amino acids. V was pared by 0 bases and J by 0 bases, with 7 bases between. Germline V gene lookup returns CDR1 SEHNR and CDR2 FQNEAQ (reference sequence). The CDR3 sequence: CASSLALPSTDTQYF. DNA of the CDR3: TGTGCCAGCAGCTTAGCCCTACCCAGCACAGATACGCAGTATTTT. Supplemented by reference TRBV7-9 and TRBJ2-3, the full variable domain reads DTGVSQNPRHKITKRGQNVTFRCDPISEHNRLYWYRQTLGQGPEFLTYFQNEAQLEKSRLLSDRFSAERPKGSFSTLEIQRTEQGDSAMYLCASSLALPSTDTQYFGPGTRLTVL.

The chain links TRBV28 to TRBJ2-7; D tentatively reads TRBD1 or TRBD2 (5 bases each). The CDR3 has 15 residues. CDR1 is MDHEN, CDR2 SYDVKM, per germline. V was shortened by 5 bases and J by 2 bases, with 16 bases between the two germline ends. The chain's CDR3 is CASSQRGRLTYEQYF. The CDR3 DNA follows: TGTGCCAGCAGTCAAAGGGGACGGCTTACCTACGAGCAGTACTTC.

Regarding this clone: Other DNA sequences in the same sample also yield this CDR3. This chain uses TRBV18 with TRBJ2-7, with D hard to call. Trimming took 0 bases from V and 4 from J, leaving 4 bases between them. The germline V gene has CDR1 KGHSH and CDR2 LQKENI. The CDR3 totals 12 residues. CDR3: CASSPPGYEQYF. DNA for the CDR3: TGTGCCAGCTCACCACCCGGTTACGAGCAGTACTTC.

The V gene is TRBV6-6, the J gene TRBJ1-5; D not certain. Trimming took off 0 bases at V and 6 bases at J, with 12 bases between the two ends. The germline gives CDR1 MNHNY, CDR2 SVGAGI (reference sequence). The CDR3 length is 15 residues. The CDR3 reads CASSYSYGLGQPQHF. The CDR3 nucleotides read TGTGCCAGCAGTTACTCGTATGGGTTAGGTCAGCCCCAGCATTTT.

This CDR3 reads CAIDGQNYGYTF. Written as DNA, the CDR3 is TGTGCCATTGACGGACAGAACTATGGCTACACCTTC. The chain couples TRBV10-3 to TRBJ1-2; D possibly corresponds to TRBD1 (6 bases). The germline CDR1 and CDR2 sequences are ENHRY and SYGVKD. Between the trimmed V and J ends, which lost 9 bases and 2 bases, there was a span of 10 bases. This CDR3 comprises 12 residues.

V usage is TRBV11-2 and J usage is TRBJ2-3, with D perhaps matching TRBD2 (6 bases). V lost 3 bases, J lost 4 bases, and 17 bases lay in between. The CDR3 loop spans 16 amino acids. Germline V lookup: CDR1 SGHAT, CDR2 FQNNGV. DNA for the CDR3: TGTGCCAGCAGCTTTCGCCCCGGGAGCGGGCCAGATACGCAGTATTTT. Translating gives CASSFRPGSGPDTQYF.

The J gene is TRBJ2-7, the V gene TRBV28, with D possibly TRBD2 on 6 matching bases. Between the trimmed V and J ends, which lost 7 bases and 0 bases, there was a span of 10 bases. The CDR3 consists of 13 residues. The germline V gene has CDR1 MDHEN and CDR2 SYDVKM. This CDR3 reads CASKRGSSYEQYF. As DNA, the CDR3 is TGTGCCAGCAAACGGGGGTCCTCCTACGAGCAGTACTTC.

This sequence joins TRBV2 and TRBJ2-2; TRBD1 matches 9 bases. Germline V CDR1 and CDR2: SNHLY, FYNNEI. With 1 base clipped from V and 4 bases from J, the junction kept 4 bases outside the gene matches. CDR3 size: 16 residues. This CDR3 reads CASSEVTGGPTGELFF. In DNA, the CDR3 is TGTGCCAGCAGTGAAGTCACAGGGGGCCCCACCGGGGAGCTGTTTTTT.

The J gene is TRBJ2-3, the V gene TRBV9; D not resolved. CDR3 size: 16 residues. V lost 0 bases and J lost 0, with 11 bases in between. Germline CDR1 is SGDLS and CDR2 is YYNGEE. CDR3 protein: CASSVEGPLSTDTQYF. DNA of the CDR3: TGTGCCAGCAGCGTAGAAGGGCCATTAAGCACAGATACGCAGTATTTT.

V and J are TRBV5-1 and TRBJ1-2, with TRBD1 as a possible D gene (6 bases). V was pared by 0 bases and J by 8 bases, with 17 bases between. Looked up from germline, CDR1 is SGHRS and CDR2 is YFSETQ. The CDR3 covers 15 residues. The CDR3, as DNA: TGCGCCAGCAGCTTGGACGGACAGCTCCCTTACGGCTACACCTTC. It translates to CASSLDGQLPYGYTF.

In its sample, this clone was seen a few times. In nucleotides, the CDR3 is TGTGCCGCCAGACAGGGGGCTTCGCCCCAGCATTTT. Protein: CAARQGASPQHF. This chain joins TRBV6-1 and TRBJ1-5; 10 positions match TRBD1. V shed 11 bases, J shed 9 bases, and the junction held 7 bases outside the gene matches. CDR3 size: 12 residues. The germline V gene has CDR1 MNHNS and CDR2 SASEGT.

The gene calls are TRBV18 and TRBJ2-1; D call uncertain. V was shortened by 2 bases and J by 1 base, with 6 bases between the two germline ends. There are 14 residues in the CDR3. CDR1 and CDR2 from the germline V gene are KGHSH and LQKENI. CDR3 residues: CASSPIRSYNEQFF. The CDR3 coding sequence is TGTGCCAGCTCACCAATCCGGTCCTACAATGAGCAGTTCTTC.

For this clone: Other DNA sequences within the sample encode an identical CDR3. V gene TRBV7-2 combines with J gene TRBJ2-1; 7 bases match TRBD2. CDR3 size: 15 residues. The germline V gene encodes CDR1 SGHTA and CDR2 FQGNSA. With V trimmed by 6 bases and J by 0 bases, 5 bases remained unmatched. Here the CDR3 DNA reads TGTGCCAGCAGGCCTAGCGGAAGCTCCTACAATGAGCAGTTCTTC. This codes for CASRPSGSSYNEQFF. Variable domain in full (rest from reference TRBV7-2 and TRBJ2-1): GAGVSQSPSNKVTEKGKDVELRCDPISGHTALYWYRQSLGQGLEFLIYFQGNSAPDKSGLPSDRFSAERTGGSVSTLTIQRTQQEDSAVYLCASRPSGSSYNEQFFGPGTRLTVL.

The chain uses TRBV7-6 and TRBJ1-3; perhaps TRBD1 as D (6 bases). Germline V gene lookup returns CDR1 SGHVS and CDR2 FNYEAQ. Between the trimmed V and J ends, which lost 7 bases and 4 bases, there was a span of 14 bases. The CDR3 is 14 amino acids. CDR3 sequence reads: CASTEGGTGNTIYF. CDR3 sequence (DNA): TGTGCCAGCACCGAAGGGGGGACAGGAAACACCATATATTTT. The full variable domain, rest sourced from reference TRBV7-6 and TRBJ1-3, is GAGVSQSPRYKVTKRGQDVALRCDPISGHVSLYWYRQALGQGPEFLTYFNYEAQQDKSGLPNDRFSAERPEGSISTLTIQRTEQRDSAMYRCASTEGGTGNTIYFGEGSWLTVV.

The rearrangement joins TRBV5-1 to TRBJ2-1; D uncertain. Trimming took off 2 bases at V and 0 bases at J, with 12 bases between the two ends. The germline V gene encodes CDR1 SGHRS and CDR2 YFSETQ. The length of the CDR3 is 16 residues. The CDR3 protein is CASSFARVRSYNEQFF. Written as DNA, the CDR3 is TGCGCCAGCAGCTTTGCGCGTGTTCGCTCCTACAATGAGCAGTTCTTC.

The rearrangement uses TRBV5-1 and TRBJ2-5, with 7 bases matching TRBD2. J lost 4 bases, V lost 3 bases, and 3 bases had no gene match. The CDR3 contains 13 residues. Germline assignment: CDR1 SGHRS and CDR2 YFSETQ. The CDR3 bases are TGCGCCAGCAGCTGGTTAGCGGGAGAGACCCAGTACTTC. Residues: CASSWLAGETQYF.

The chain recombines TRBV30 with TRBJ2-2, with unresolved D. Germline CDR1 GTSNPN, CDR2 SVGIG (reference sequence). The CDR3 spans 13 residues. Trimming took off 0 bases at V and 8 bases at J, with 10 bases between the two ends. For the CDR3, the DNA is TGTGCCTGGAGTGTACTGAACTTTGGGGAGCTGTTTTTT. Translated, it gives CAWSVLNFGELFF.